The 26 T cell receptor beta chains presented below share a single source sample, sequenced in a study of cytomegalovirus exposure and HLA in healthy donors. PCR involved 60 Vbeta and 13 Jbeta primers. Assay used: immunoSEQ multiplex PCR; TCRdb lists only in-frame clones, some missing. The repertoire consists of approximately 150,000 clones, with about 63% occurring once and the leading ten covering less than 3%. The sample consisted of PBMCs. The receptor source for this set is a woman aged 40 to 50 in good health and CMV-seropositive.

The CDR3 DNA sequence: TGTGCCAGCAGCCAAGAAGGGCCCGGGAGTGGGGCGCTGGTCTCCTATGGCTACACCTTC. It encodes CASSQEGPGSGALVSYGYTF. The chain combines TRBV4-2 with TRBJ1-2, with a possible D match to TRBD1 (5 bases). Deletions cut 0 bases from V and 4 bases from J, with 27 bases between. This CDR3 is 20 amino acids long. The germline V gene encodes CDR1 LGHNA and CDR2 YNFKEQ.

The CDR3 coding sequence is TGCGCCAGCGTACCCACTAGCGCGACAGATACGCAGTATTTT. Protein: CASVPTSATDTQYF. The genes are TRBV5-1 and TRBJ2-3; 7 bases match TRBD2. The CDR3 contains 14 residues. Germline V lookup: CDR1 SGHRS, CDR2 YFSETQ. The J segment lost 3 bases and the V segment lost 7 bases, leaving 8 bases of the junction unmatched.

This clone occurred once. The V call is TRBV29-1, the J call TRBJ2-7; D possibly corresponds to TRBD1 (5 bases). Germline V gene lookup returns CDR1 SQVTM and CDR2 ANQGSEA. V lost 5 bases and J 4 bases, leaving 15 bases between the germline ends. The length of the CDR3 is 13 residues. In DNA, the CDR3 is TGCAGCGTTAGGGATCAGGGAACATACGAGCAGTACTTC. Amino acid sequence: CSVRDQGTYEQYF.

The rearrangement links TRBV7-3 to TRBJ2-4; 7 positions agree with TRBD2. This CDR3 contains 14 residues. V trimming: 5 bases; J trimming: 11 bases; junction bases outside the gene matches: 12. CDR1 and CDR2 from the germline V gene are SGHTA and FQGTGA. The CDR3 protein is CASSPGGGVEVQYF. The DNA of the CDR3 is TGTGCCAGCAGCCCCGGGGGAGGGGTGGAGGTTCAGTACTTC.

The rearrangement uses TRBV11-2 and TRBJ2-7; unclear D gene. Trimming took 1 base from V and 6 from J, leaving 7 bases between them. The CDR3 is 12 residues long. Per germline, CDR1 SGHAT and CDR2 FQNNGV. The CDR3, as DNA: TGTGCCAGCAGCTTAGGAGGCCCCGAGCAGTACTTC. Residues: CASSLGGPEQYF. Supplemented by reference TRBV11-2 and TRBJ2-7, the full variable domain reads EAGVAQSPRYKIIEKRQSVAFWCNPISGHATLYWYQQILGQGPKLLIQFQNNGVVDDSQLPKDRFSAERLKGVDSTLKIQPAKLEDSAVYLCASSLGGPEQYFGPGTRLTVT.

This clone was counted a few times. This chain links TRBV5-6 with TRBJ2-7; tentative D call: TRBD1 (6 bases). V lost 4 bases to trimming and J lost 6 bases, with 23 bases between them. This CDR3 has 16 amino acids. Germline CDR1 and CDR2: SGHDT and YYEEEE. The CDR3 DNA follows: TGTGCCAGCAGCCCGGCGACCGGGACACGGAGGAGCGAGCAGTACTTC. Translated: CASSPATGTRRSEQYF.

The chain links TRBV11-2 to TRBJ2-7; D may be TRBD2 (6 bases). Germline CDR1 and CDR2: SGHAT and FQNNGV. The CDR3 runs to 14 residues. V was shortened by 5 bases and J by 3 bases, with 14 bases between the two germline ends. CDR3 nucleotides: TGTGCCAGCAGCCGGGACGTCGGGAGCTACGAGCAGTACTTC. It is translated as CASSRDVGSYEQYF.

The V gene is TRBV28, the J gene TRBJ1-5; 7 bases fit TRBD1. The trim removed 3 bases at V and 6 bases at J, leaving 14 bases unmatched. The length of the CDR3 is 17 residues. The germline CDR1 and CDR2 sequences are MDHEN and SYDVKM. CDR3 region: CASSFGDSSGFGQPQHF. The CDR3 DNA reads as TGTGCCAGCAGTTTTGGGGACAGTTCAGGTTTCGGTCAGCCCCAGCATTTT.

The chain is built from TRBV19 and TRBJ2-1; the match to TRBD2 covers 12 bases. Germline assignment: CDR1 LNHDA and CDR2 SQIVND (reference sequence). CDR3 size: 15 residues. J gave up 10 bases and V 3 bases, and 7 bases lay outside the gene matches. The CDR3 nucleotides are TGTGCCAGTAGTATTCCGGGACTAGCGGGCTGGGAGCAGTTCTTC. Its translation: CASSIPGLAGWEQFF.

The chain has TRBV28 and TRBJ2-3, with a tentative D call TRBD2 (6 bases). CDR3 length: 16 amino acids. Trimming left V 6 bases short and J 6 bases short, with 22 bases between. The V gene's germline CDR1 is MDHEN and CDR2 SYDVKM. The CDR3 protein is CASRPGRRAPGDTQYF. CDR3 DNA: TGTGCCAGCAGGCCAGGCCGGAGGGCGCCCGGGGATACGCAGTATTTT. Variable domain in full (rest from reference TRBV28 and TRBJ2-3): DVKVTQSSRYLVKRTGEKVFLECVQDMDHENMFWYRQDPGLGLRLIYFSYDVKMKEKGDIPEGYSVSREKKERFSLILESASTNQTSMYLCASRPGRRAPGDTQYFGPGTRLTVL.

In DNA, the CDR3 is TGTGCCAGCAGTTTATACCCAGGGTTGAACTATGGCTACACCTTC. It codes for CASSLYPGLNYGYTF. The gene calls are TRBV27 and TRBJ1-2, with D possibly TRBD1 on 5 matching bases. The CDR3 spans 15 residues. Trimming removed 1 base at V and 2 bases at J, with 11 bases between. Looked up from germline, CDR1 is MNHEY and CDR2 is SMNVEV (reference sequence).

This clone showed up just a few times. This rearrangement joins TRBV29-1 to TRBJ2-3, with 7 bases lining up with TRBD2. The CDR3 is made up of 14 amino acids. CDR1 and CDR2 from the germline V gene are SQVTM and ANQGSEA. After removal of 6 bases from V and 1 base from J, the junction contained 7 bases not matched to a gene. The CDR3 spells CSVSDTSGTDTQYF. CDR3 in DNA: TGCAGCGTCTCGGACACTAGCGGCACAGATACGCAGTATTTT.

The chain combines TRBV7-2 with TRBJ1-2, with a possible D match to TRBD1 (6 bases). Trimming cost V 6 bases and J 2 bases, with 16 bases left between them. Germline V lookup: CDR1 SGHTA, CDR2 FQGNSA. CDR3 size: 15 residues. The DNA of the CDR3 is TGTGCCAGCAGGTTAAGGGGGACACAAAACTATGGCTACACCTTC. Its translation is CASRLRGTQNYGYTF.

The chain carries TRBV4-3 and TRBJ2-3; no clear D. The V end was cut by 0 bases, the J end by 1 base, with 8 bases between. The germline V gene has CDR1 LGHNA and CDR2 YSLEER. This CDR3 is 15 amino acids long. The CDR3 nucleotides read TGCGCCAGCAGCCAAGATATGGCTGGCACAGATACGCAGTATTTT. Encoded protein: CASSQDMAGTDTQYF.

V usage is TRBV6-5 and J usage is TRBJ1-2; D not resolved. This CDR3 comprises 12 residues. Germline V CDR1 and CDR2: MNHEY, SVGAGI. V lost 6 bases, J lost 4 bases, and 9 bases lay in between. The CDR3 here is CASSSGSYGYTF. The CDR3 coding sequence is TGTGCCAGCAGCTCAGGTTCCTATGGCTACACCTTC.

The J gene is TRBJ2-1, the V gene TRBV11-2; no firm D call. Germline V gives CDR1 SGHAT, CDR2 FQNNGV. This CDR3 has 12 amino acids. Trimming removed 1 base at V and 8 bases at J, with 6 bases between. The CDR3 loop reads CASSLVVDEQFF. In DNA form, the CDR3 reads TGTGCCAGCAGCTTAGTTGTCGATGAGCAGTTCTTC.

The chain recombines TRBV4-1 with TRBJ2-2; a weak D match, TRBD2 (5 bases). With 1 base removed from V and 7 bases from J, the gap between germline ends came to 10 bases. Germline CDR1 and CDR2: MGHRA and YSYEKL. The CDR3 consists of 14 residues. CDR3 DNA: TGCGCCAGCAGCCAAGTTCAAGGAGGCGGGGAGCTGTTTTTT. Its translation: CASSQVQGGGELFF.

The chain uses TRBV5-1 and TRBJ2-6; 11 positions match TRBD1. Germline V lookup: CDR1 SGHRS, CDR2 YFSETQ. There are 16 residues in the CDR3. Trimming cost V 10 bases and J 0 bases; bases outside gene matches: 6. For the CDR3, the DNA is TGCGCCTCCGGACAGGGGGCAGGCTCTGGGGCCAACGTCCTGACTTTC. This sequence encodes CASGQGAGSGANVLTF.

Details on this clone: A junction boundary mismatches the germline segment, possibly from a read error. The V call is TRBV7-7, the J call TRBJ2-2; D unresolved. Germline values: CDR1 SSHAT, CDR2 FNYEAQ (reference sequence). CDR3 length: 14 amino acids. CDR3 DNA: TGTGCTAGCAGCTTTCAGGAGAACACCGGGGAGCTGTTTTTT. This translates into CASSFQENTGELFF. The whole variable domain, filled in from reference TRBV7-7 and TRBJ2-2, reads GAGVSQSPRYKVTKRGQDVTLRCDPISSHATLYWYQQALGQGPEFLTYFNYEAQPDKSGLPSDRFSAERPEGSISTLTIQRTEQRDSAMYRCASSFQENTGELFFGEGSRLTVL.

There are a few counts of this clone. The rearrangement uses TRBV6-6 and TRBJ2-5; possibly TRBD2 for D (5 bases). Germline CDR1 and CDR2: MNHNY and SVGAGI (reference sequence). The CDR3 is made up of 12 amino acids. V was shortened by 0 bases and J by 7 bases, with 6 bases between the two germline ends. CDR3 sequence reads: CASSYSRGTQYF. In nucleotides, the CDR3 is TGTGCCAGCAGTTACTCTCGGGGGACCCAGTACTTC.

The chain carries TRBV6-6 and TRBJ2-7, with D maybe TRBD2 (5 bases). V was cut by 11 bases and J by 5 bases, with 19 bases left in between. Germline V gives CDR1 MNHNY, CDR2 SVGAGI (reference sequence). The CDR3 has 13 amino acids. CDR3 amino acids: CASTGLAPNEQYF. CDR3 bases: TGTGCCTCTACCGGGCTAGCCCCCAACGAGCAGTACTTC.

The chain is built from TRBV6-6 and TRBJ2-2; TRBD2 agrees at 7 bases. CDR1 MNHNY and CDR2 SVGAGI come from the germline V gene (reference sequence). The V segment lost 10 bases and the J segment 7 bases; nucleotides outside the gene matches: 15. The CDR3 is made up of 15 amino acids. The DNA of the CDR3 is TGTGCCACACCCCTCGGCGGGAGAGAGGACGGGGAGCTGTTTTTT. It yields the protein CATPLGGREDGELFF.

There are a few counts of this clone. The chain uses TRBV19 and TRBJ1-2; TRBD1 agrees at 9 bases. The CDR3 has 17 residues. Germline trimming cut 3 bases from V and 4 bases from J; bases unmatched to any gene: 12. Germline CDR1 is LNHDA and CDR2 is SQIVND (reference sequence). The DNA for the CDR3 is TGTGCCAGTAGTATCCTTTCGGGACAGGGTGTCTTCTATGGCTACACCTTC. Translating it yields CASSILSGQGVFYGYTF.

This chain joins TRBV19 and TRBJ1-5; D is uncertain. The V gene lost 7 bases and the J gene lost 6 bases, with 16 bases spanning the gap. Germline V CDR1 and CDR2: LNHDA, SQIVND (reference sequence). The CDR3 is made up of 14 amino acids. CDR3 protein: CASNGVRKVQPQHF. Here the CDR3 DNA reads TGTGCCAGTAACGGGGTGAGGAAGGTTCAGCCCCAGCATTTT.

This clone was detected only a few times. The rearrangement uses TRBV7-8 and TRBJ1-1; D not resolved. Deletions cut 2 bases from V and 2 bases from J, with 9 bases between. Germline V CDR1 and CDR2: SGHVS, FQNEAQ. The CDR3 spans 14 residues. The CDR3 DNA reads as TGTGCCAGCAGCTTAATTCGAGAAAACACTGAAGCTTTCTTT. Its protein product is CASSLIRENTEAFF. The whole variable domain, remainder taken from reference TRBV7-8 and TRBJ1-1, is GAGVSQSPRYKVAKRGQDVALRCDPISGHVSLFWYQQALGQGPEFLTYFQNEAQLDKSGLPSDRFFAERPEGSVSTLKIQRTQQEDSAVYLCASSLIRENTEAFFGQGTRLTVV.

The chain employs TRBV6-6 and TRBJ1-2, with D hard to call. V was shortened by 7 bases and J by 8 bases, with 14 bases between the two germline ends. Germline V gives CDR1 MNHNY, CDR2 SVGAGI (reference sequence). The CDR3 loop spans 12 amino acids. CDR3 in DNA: TGTGCCAGCACGGACCATACGGGGGGCTACACCTTC. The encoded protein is CASTDHTGGYTF.